This TCR beta chain came from a study of regulatory and conventional T cells in RAG deficiency. Whole-study findings and limits: Treg unique TCR beta sequences were about 100-fold fewer in Omenn syndrome and CID/AS patients than controls. Omenn patients showed >90% Treg-Tconv overlap and shorter CDR3 lengths.

About this clone itself: The antigen is not known.

Libraries were prepared by immunoSEQ multiplex PCR; TCRdb keeps only in-frame clonotypes and omits some of them. The table lists 40,000 to 55,000 clones, more than 80% of them singletons. Germline V gene sequence: CDR1 SEHNR, CDR2 FQNEAQ (reference sequence). V was clipped by 5 bases and J by 4 bases, with 14 bases between them. This CDR3 contains 15 residues. Blood CD4+ CD25-low CD127-high conventional T cells supplied the genomic DNA template. The sample also formed part of further work on regulatory T cells. This second report adds: Amplification used 52 TRBV primers and 13 TRBJ primers. Regulatory T cells showed the strongest V-J pair restriction and V/J gene skewing among patient repertoires.

The chain combines TRBV7-9 with TRBJ1-4, with a weak D call TRBD1 (5 bases). The clonotype was recovered from a human donor in good health. Sample: CD4+ effector T cells sorted from blood. The CDR3 DNA reads as TGTGCCAGCAGCCAGACAGTTCTAAGTAATGAAAAACTGTTTTTT. Protein: CASSQTVLSNEKLFF.